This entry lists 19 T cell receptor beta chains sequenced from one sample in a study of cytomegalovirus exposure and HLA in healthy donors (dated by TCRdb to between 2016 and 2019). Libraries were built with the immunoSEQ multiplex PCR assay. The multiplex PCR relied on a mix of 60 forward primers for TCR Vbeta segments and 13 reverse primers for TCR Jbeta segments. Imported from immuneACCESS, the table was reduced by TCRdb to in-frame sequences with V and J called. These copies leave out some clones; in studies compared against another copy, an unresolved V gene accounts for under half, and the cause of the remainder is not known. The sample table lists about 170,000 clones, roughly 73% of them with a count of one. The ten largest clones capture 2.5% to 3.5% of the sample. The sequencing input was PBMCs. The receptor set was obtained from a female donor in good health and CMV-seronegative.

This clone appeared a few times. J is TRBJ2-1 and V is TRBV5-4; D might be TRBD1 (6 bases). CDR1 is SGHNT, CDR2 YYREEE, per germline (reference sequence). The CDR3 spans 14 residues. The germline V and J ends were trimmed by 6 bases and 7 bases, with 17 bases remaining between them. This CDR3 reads CASTVQGMTNEQFF. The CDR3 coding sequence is TGTGCCAGCACCGTACAGGGCATGACAAATGAGCAGTTCTTC.

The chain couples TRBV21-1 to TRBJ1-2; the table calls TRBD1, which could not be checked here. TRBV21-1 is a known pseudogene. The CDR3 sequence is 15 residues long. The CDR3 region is CASSRQKAGGDRKTF. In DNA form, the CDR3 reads TGTGCCAGCAGCCGTCAAAAGGCAGGGGGCGACAGAAAAACCTTC.

This chain's CDR3 is CASSLVGLAGVWADTQYF. The CDR3 DNA sequence: TGTGCCAGCAGCTTAGTAGGGCTAGCGGGGGTTTGGGCAGATACGCAGTATTTT. The rearrangement uses TRBV7-2 and TRBJ2-3, with TRBD2 identical over 10 bases. Germline lookup yields CDR1 SGHTA and CDR2 FQGNSA. Unmatched junction bases numbered 11, after V lost 1 base and J lost 4 bases. This CDR3 is 18 amino acids long.

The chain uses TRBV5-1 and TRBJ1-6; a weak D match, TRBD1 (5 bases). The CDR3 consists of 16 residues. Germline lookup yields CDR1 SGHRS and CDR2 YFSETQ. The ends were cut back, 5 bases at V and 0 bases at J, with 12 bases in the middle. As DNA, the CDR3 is TGCGCCAGCAGTCCACAGGTGACCTCCTATAATTCACCCCTCCACTTT. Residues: CASSPQVTSYNSPLHF.

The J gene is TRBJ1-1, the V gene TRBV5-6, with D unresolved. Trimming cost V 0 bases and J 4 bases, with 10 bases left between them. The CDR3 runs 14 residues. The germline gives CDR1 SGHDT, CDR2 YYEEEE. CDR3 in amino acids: CASSLGRTPTEAFF. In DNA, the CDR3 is TGTGCCAGCAGCTTGGGCAGAACCCCCACTGAAGCTTTCTTT.

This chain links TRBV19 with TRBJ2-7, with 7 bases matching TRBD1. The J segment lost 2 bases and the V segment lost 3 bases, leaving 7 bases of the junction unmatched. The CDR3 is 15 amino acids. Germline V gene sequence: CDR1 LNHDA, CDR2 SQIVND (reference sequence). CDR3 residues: CASSIYLGTAYEQYF. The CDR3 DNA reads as TGTGCCAGTAGTATCTACCTCGGGACAGCCTACGAGCAGTACTTC.

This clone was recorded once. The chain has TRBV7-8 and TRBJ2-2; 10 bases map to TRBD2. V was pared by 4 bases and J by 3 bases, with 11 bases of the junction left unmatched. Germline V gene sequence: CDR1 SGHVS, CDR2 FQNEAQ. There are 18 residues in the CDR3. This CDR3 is CASSSSRGTSVDTGELFF. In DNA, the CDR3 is TGTGCCAGCAGCTCCTCAAGGGGGACTAGCGTGGACACCGGGGAGCTGTTTTTT.

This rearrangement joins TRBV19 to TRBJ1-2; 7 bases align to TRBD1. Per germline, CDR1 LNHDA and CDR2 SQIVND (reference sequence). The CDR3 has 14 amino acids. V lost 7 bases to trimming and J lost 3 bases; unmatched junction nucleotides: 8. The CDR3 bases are TGTGCCAGTACCCAAGACAGGGTTGACTATGGCTACACCTTC. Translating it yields CASTQDRVDYGYTF.

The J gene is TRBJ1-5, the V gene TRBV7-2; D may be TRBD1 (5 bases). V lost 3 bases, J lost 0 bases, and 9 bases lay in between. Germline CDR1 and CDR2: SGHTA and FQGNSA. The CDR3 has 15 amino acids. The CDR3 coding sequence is TGTGCCAGCAGCTTGGGGGGGACTAGCAATCAGCCCCAGCATTTT. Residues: CASSLGGTSNQPQHF.

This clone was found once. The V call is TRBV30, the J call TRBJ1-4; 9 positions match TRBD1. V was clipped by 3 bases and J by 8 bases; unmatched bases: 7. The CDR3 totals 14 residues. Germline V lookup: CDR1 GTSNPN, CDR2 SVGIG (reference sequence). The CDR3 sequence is CAWSKQGANEKLFF. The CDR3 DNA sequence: TGTGCCTGGAGCAAACAGGGGGCGAACGAAAAACTGTTTTTT.

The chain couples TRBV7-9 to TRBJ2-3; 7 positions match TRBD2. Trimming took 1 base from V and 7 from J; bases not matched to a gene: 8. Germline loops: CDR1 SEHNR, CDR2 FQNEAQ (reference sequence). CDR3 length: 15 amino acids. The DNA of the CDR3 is TGTGCCAGCAGCTTAGGTGGGAGCGGGATAAATACGCAGTATTTT. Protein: CASSLGGSGINTQYF.

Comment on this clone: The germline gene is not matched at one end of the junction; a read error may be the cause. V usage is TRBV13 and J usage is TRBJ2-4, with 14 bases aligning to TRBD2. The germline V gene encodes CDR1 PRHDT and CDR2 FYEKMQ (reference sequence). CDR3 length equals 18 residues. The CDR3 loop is CASSYPGTSGGPRNVQYF. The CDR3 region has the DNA TGTGCCAGCAGCTATCCCGGGACTAGCGGGGGACCCCGAAACGTTCAGTACTTC.

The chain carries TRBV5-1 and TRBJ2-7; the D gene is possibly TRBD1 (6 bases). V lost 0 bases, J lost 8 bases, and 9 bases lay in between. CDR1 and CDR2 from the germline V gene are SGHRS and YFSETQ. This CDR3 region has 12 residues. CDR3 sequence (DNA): TGCGCCAGCAGCTTGGACAGGGATCAGCAGTACTTC. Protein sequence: CASSLDRDQQYF.

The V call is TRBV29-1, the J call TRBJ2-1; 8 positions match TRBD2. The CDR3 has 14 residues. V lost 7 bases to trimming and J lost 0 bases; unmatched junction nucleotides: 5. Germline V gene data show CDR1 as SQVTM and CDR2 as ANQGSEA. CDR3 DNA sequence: TGCAGCGCCGGCGGGACTAGCTCCTACAATGAGCAGTTCTTC. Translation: CSAGGTSSYNEQFF.

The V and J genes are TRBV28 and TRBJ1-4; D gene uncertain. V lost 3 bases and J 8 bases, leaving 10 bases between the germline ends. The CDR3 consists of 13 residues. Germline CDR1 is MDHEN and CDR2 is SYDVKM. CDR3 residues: CASSFAMVEKLFF. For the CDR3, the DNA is TGTGCCAGCAGTTTCGCTATGGTCGAAAAACTGTTTTTT.

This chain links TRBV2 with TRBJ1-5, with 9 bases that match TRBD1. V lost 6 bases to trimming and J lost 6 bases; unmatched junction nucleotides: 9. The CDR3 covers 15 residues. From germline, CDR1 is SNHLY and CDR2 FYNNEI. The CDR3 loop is CASRGQGHRGQPQHF. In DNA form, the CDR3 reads TGTGCCAGCAGGGGACAGGGCCACCGGGGTCAGCCCCAGCATTTT.

CDR3 sequence: CASSPGQGAYGYTF. Here the CDR3 DNA reads TGCGCCAGCAGCCCGGGACAGGGGGCATATGGCTACACCTTC. The chain employs TRBV5-1 and TRBJ1-2; 12 bases line up with TRBD1. V dropped 4 bases and J dropped 5; count of bases not matched to a gene: 3. The CDR3 is 14 amino acids. Germline loops: CDR1 SGHRS, CDR2 YFSETQ.

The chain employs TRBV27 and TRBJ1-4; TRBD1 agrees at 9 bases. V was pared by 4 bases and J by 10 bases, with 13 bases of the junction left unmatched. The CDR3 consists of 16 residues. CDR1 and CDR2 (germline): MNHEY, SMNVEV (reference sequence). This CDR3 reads CASSSPGTGRRGKLFF. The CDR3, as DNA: TGTGCCAGCAGTTCCCCAGGGACAGGGAGGCGTGGAAAACTGTTTTTT.

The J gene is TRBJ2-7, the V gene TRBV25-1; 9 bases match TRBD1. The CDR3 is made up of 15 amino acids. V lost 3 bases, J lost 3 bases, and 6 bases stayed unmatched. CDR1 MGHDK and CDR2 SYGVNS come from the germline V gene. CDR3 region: CASSDRGTGRYEQYF. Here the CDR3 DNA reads TGTGCCAGCAGTGATCGCGGGACAGGGCGCTACGAGCAGTACTTC.